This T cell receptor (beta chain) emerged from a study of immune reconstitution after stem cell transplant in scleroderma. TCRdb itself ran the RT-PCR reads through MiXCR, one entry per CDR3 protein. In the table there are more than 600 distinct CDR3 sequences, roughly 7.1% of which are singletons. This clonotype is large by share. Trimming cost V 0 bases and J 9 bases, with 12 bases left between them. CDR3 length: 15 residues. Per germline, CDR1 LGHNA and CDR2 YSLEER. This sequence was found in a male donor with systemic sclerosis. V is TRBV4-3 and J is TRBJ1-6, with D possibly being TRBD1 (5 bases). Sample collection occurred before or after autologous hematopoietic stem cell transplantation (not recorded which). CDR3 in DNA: TGCGCCAGCAGCCAAGAACGAGGGGTAGCTTCACCCCTCCACTTT. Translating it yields CASSQERGVASPLHF.